Here is one T cell receptor (beta chain) with its context. Other DNA sequences from this sample encode an identical CDR3 as well. The CDR3 has 11 residues. Trimming stripped 6 bases from V and 4 bases from J, with 10 bases between. The germline CDR1 and CDR2 sequences are DFQATT and SNEGSKA (reference sequence). The data are from a study of control samples from healthy donors and cancer patients. Produced via immunoSEQ multiplex PCR; TCRdb's table is partial and in-frame only. This sample yields over 45,000 clones, of which around nine tenths are seen a single time; just under 0.8% belongs to the top ten.

V usage is TRBV20-1 and J usage is TRBJ2-7; D possibly corresponds to TRBD2 (5 bases). This clonotype originated in a man aged 25-45 years with colorectal cancer. Source material: PBMCs. Written as DNA, the CDR3 is TGCAGTGCCTGGGAGTCATACGAGCAGTACTTC. Its translation: CSAWESYEQYF.